Presented here are 17 T cell receptor beta chains from one specimen sequenced in a study of cytomegalovirus exposure and HLA in healthy donors. Profiled with immunoSEQ multiplex PCR; TCRdb holds only in-frame clones, not every one. There are roughly 50,000 clones in the sample; around nine tenths occur only once, and roughly 1% lies in the top ten. The sample comprised PBMCs. The receptors originated from a man aged 18 to 29 in good health and CMV-seronegative.

The rearrangement joins TRBV15 to TRBJ2-6; perhaps TRBD1 as D (5 bases). Germline V gene data show CDR1 as LNHNV and CDR2 as YYDKDF (reference sequence). The V end was cut by 0 bases, the J end by 3 bases, with 6 bases between. CDR3 length: 15 amino acids. The CDR3 nucleotides read TGTGCCACCAGCAGAGATAGGGGTGGGGCCAACGTCCTGACTTTC. Translating gives CATSRDRGGANVLTF.

The chain has TRBV10-3 and TRBJ2-7; 10 bases are a match to TRBD2. Germline V CDR1 and CDR2: ENHRY, SYGVKD. V trimming: 6 bases; J trimming: 3 bases; junction bases outside the gene matches: 5. This CDR3 spans 14 amino acids. The CDR3 sequence is CAIRSGRALYEQYF. CDR3 in DNA: TGTGCCATCAGGAGCGGGAGGGCCCTCTACGAGCAGTACTTC.

The chain joins TRBV4-2 to TRBJ1-1; 10 nucleotides line up with TRBD1. The germline V gene encodes CDR1 LGHNA and CDR2 YNFKEQ. The length of the CDR3 is 14 residues. J gave up 6 bases and V 2 bases, and 3 bases lay outside the gene matches. The CDR3 DNA sequence: TGTGCCAGCAGCCAACCGGGACAGGGGTCTGAAGCTTTCTTT. Amino acid sequence: CASSQPGQGSEAFF.

The chain recombines TRBV12-5 with TRBJ1-1, with D perhaps matching TRBD1 (5 bases). The CDR3 is 12 amino acids. The ends were cut back, 1 base at V and 13 bases at J, with 13 bases in the middle. From germline, CDR1 is LGHNT and CDR2 FRNRAP. The CDR3 DNA reads TGTGCTAGTGGTTTGGGACAGCCGCAAGGTTTCTTT. Protein product: CASGLGQPQGFF.

This chain connects TRBV7-2 to TRBJ1-1; a weak D match, TRBD1 (6 bases). Trimming took off 5 bases at V and 0 bases at J, with 13 bases between the two ends. CDR1 is SGHTA and CDR2 is FQGNSA in the germline V gene. CDR3 length: 15 residues. For the CDR3, the DNA is TGTGCCAGCAGCCCGAGACAGGAACTGAACACTGAAGCTTTCTTT. Its translation: CASSPRQELNTEAFF.

The J gene is TRBJ1-5, the V gene TRBV30; TRBD1 is a possible D gene (6 bases). The ends were cut back, 2 bases at V and 2 bases at J, with 7 bases in the middle. There are 13 residues in the CDR3. Germline CDR1 is GTSNPN and CDR2 is SVGIG (reference sequence). This CDR3 is CAWSRQGNQPQHF. DNA for the CDR3: TGTGCCTGGAGTCGACAGGGCAATCAGCCCCAGCATTTT.

The genes are TRBV27 and TRBJ2-3; TRBD2 might be the D (5 bases). CDR3 size: 14 residues. The germline V gene has CDR1 MNHEY and CDR2 SMNVEV (reference sequence). The ends were cut back, 5 bases at V and 4 bases at J, with 13 bases in the middle. CDR3 sequence: CASSLGEGADTQYF. Here the CDR3 DNA reads TGTGCCAGCAGTCTGGGTGAGGGAGCAGATACGCAGTATTTT.

CDR3: CASSPSVETQYF. The DNA for the CDR3 is TGTGCCAGCTCACCATCTGTGGAGACCCAGTACTTC. The chain combines TRBV18 with TRBJ2-5; no reliable D call. V lost 2 bases and J 5 bases, leaving 6 bases between the germline ends. The CDR3 runs to 12 residues. Germline lookup yields CDR1 KGHSH and CDR2 LQKENI.

The gene calls are TRBV18 and TRBJ1-2; D is perhaps TRBD1 (6 bases). Germline V gene sequence: CDR1 KGHSH, CDR2 LQKENI. Deletions cut 0 bases from V and 4 bases from J, with 9 bases between. The CDR3 extends over 14 amino acids. The CDR3 DNA follows: TGTGCCAGCTCACCACCGGACAGTTTCTATGGCTACACCTTC. Translation gives CASSPPDSFYGYTF.

Remarks on this clone: At one boundary the junction diverges from the germline segment, which might be a read error. V gene TRBV7-7 combines with J gene TRBJ2-2; 9 bases line up with TRBD2. Germline loops: CDR1 SSHAT, CDR2 FNYEAQ (reference sequence). This CDR3 spans 16 amino acids. The CDR3 DNA follows: TGTGCTAGCAGCTTAAATAGCGGGAGAGATGCCGGGGAGCTGTTTTTT. Encoded protein: CASSLNSGRDAGELFF.

This clone came up once. The rearrangement links TRBV23-1 to TRBJ1-3; tentatively, D is TRBD1 (5 bases). TRBV23-1 is designated an ORF whose function remains uncertain. V was shortened by 6 bases and J by 0 bases, with 12 bases between the two germline ends. CDR3 length: 15 residues. CDR3 sequence reads: CASSPDSSSGNTIYF. In nucleotides, the CDR3 is TGCGCCAGCAGCCCCGACAGTAGCTCTGGAAACACCATATATTTT.

The chain recombines TRBV7-6 with TRBJ2-7; 12 nucleotides agree with TRBD1. The length of the CDR3 is 14 residues. Germline trimming cut 5 bases from V and 5 bases from J; bases unmatched to any gene: 4. Germline CDR1 is SGHVS and CDR2 is FNYEAQ. DNA for the CDR3: TGTGCCAGCAGCCAGGGACAGGGGGCCGACGAGCAGTACTTC. This gives the protein CASSQGQGADEQYF. Full variable domain (missing parts from reference TRBV7-6 and TRBJ2-7): GAGVSQSPRYKVTKRGQDVALRCDPISGHVSLYWYRQALGQGPEFLTYFNYEAQQDKSGLPNDRFSAERPEGSISTLTIQRTEQRDSAMYRCASSQGQGADEQYFGPGTRLTVT.

The CDR3 DNA follows: TGTGCCAGCAGGGACGCAGGGCCCGAGCAGTACTTC. This sequence encodes CASRDAGPEQYF. The chain has TRBV6-6 and TRBJ2-7, with D maybe TRBD1 (5 bases). Per the germline V gene, CDR1 is MNHNY and CDR2 is SVGAGI (reference sequence). Deletions cut 6 bases from V and 6 bases from J, with 12 bases between. The CDR3 is made up of 12 amino acids.

The chain has TRBV28 and TRBJ1-1, with 8 bases matching TRBD1. The length of the CDR3 is 14 residues. From germline, CDR1 is MDHEN and CDR2 SYDVKM. V gave up 6 bases and J gave up 1 base; unmatched junction bases: 4. CDR3 sequence: CASSHRGANTEAFF. CDR3 DNA: TGTGCCAGCAGCCACAGGGGGGCGAACACTGAAGCTTTCTTT. The whole variable domain, remainder taken from reference TRBV28 and TRBJ1-1, is DVKVTQSSRYLVKRTGEKVFLECVQDMDHENMFWYRQDPGLGLRLIYFSYDVKMKEKGDIPEGYSVSREKKERFSLILESASTNQTSMYLCASSHRGANTEAFFGQGTRLTVV.

The J gene is TRBJ1-5, the V gene TRBV10-3, with D possibly matching TRBD1 (6 bases). This CDR3 region has 12 residues. Trimming cost V 0 bases and J 11 bases, with 8 bases left between them. The germline V gene has CDR1 ENHRY and CDR2 SYGVKD. CDR3 DNA sequence: TGTGCCATCAGTGAGTCTGGACAGACCCAGCATTTT. It specifies CAISESGQTQHF.

The gene calls are TRBV27 and TRBJ2-1, with a tentative D call TRBD2 (6 bases). Germline loops: CDR1 MNHEY, CDR2 SMNVEV (reference sequence). There are 12 residues in the CDR3. Trimming took off 4 bases at V and 7 bases at J, with 8 bases between the two ends. DNA for the CDR3: TGTGCCAGCAGTTGGAGGGGAAATGAGCAGTTCTTC. Protein: CASSWRGNEQFF.

The chain combines TRBV2 with TRBJ1-1; D may be TRBD1 (6 bases). Germline V gene lookup returns CDR1 SNHLY and CDR2 FYNNEI. The CDR3 is 16 amino acids. The V and J ends lost 2 bases and 0 bases respectively, with 13 bases between them. CDR3 DNA: TGTGCCAGCAGTGAAACGGCAGGGGCCATGAACACTGAAGCTTTCTTT. Protein product: CASSETAGAMNTEAFF.